The TCR beta chain under discussion was sequenced for a study of T cells in Graves' hyperthyroidism and ophthalmopathy. An absence of ophthalmopathy progression within 18 months meant stable Graves' hyperthyroidism. Thyroid ultrasound, orbital computed tomography, clinical symptoms, and serum thyroxine and TRAb underpinned diagnoses. In germline, CDR1 is SQVTM, CDR2 ANQGSEA. V shed 6 bases and J 3 bases; nucleotides not matched to a gene: 6. The length of the CDR3 is 13 residues. Overall study findings and caveats: Expanded thyroid clonotypes (above 0.001) were mostly also found in blood.

This clonotype was seen at least ten times. Its specificity is unknown. Amplification targeted TCR beta CDR3 regions from RNA transcripts. HTBI primers drove first-round RT-PCR of the TCR CDR3. TCRdb recomputed calls from the multiplex PCR reads with MiXCR, one row per CDR3 protein. This table holds just over 550,000 distinct CDR3 sequences, around 45% found once. Sequencing was performed on peripheral blood or thyroid tissue (not recorded which). The sequence was obtained from a woman between 18 and 29 years old with Graves' hyperthyroidism. This rearrangement joins TRBV29-1 to TRBJ2-7, with TRBD1 matching 9 bases. CDR3 residues: CSVPSDRGYEQYF. The CDR3 DNA follows: TGCAGCGTCCCTTCGGACAGGGGCTACGAGCAGTACTTC.